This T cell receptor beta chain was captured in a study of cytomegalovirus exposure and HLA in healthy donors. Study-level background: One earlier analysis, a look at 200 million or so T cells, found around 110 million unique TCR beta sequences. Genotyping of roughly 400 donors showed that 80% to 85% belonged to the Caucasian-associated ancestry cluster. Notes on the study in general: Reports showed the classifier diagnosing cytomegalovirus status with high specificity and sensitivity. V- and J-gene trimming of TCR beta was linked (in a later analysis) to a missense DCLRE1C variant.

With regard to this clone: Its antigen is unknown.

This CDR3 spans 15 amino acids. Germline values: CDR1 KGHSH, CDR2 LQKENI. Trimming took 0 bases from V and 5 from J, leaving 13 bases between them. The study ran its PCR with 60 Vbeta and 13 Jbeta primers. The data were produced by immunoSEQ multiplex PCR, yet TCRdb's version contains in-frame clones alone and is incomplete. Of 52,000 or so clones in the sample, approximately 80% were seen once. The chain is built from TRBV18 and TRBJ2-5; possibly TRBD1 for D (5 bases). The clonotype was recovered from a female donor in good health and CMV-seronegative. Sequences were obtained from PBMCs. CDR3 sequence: CASSPPGRSGETQYF. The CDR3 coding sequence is TGTGCCAGCTCACCACCCGGCAGGTCAGGGGAGACCCAGTACTTC.